This T cell receptor (beta chain) was obtained from a study of cytomegalovirus exposure and HLA in healthy donors. General observations from the study: Apparent HLA restriction characterized most CMV-associated TCR beta chains in a later analysis. Previously analyzed data showed that most TCR beta V segments were productive at a frequency of about 87% or about 30%. In vitro work confirmed that three CMV-associated chains recognize CMV antigens.

The study ran its PCR with 60 Vbeta and 13 Jbeta primers. Libraries were prepared by immunoSEQ multiplex PCR; TCRdb keeps only in-frame clonotypes and omits some of them. Its listing shows roughly 100,000 clones. Remarks on this clone: The antigen remains undetermined.

Each donor was nominally healthy when sampled (though unrecorded immune exposures were likely). Trimming stripped 6 bases from V and 8 bases from J, with 17 bases between. This CDR3 spans 14 amino acids. CDR1 MDHEN and CDR2 SYDVKM come from the germline V gene. Material: PBMCs. This sequence originates from a man aged 50-59 years in good health and CMV-seronegative. This sequence joins TRBV28 and TRBJ2-4; maybe TRBD1 (5 bases). Written as DNA, the CDR3 is TGTGCCAGCAGCGACGGACACCCTGGGGACATTCAGTACTTC. Its protein is CASSDGHPGDIQYF. The full variable domain, rest sourced from reference TRBV28 and TRBJ2-4, is DVKVTQSSRYLVKRTGEKVFLECVQDMDHENMFWYRQDPGLGLRLIYFSYDVKMKEKGDIPEGYSVSREKKERFSLILESASTNQTSMYLCASSDGHPGDIQYFGAGTRLSVL.